This T cell receptor (beta chain) is from a study of T cell repertoires in cytomegalovirus infection. A note on this clonotype: Antigen unknown.

TCRdb fed the reads into MiXCR, producing one record per CDR3 protein. The table has fewer than 1,000,000 distinct CDR3 sequences, approximately 31% seen once; the top ten hold around 15%. The CDR3 is 14 residues long. The V and J ends lost 3 bases and 3 bases, in that order; junction bases with no gene match: 5. Germline V lookup: CDR1 LNHDA, CDR2 SQIVND (reference sequence). The chain recombines TRBV19 with TRBJ2-7; TRBD2 matches at 7 bases. This TCR was recovered from a human donor in good health (CMV status not recorded). Some clones in this sample may be carry-over from other donors' samples. Specimen: cultured CD8+ T cells from PBMCs, collected from culture after CMV antigen stimulation. CDR3 protein: CASSMASGNYEQYF. CDR3 bases: TGTGCCAGTAGTATGGCTAGCGGAAACTACGAGCAGTACTTC.